Listed here are 9 T cell receptor beta chains from one sample, sequenced in a study of cytotoxic CD8 clonotypes in ibrutinib-treated CLL. Sequenced by immunoSEQ multiplex PCR; TCRdb stores in-frame clones only, minus some. The sample includes approximately 300,000 clones, about 80% of them seen just once. The sequences come from PBMCs, collected before ibrutinib treatment. The receptor source for this set is a human donor with chronic lymphocytic leukemia.

The chain uses TRBV27 and TRBJ2-5, with 12 nucleotides matching TRBD2. This CDR3 has 16 amino acids. V gave up 4 bases and J gave up 0 bases; unmatched junction bases: 3. The germline CDR1 and CDR2 sequences are MNHEY and SMNVEV (reference sequence). CDR3: CASSSGTSGYQETQYF. The CDR3 DNA sequence: TGTGCCAGCAGTTCCGGGACTAGCGGGTACCAAGAGACCCAGTACTTC.

The V gene is TRBV15, the J gene TRBJ2-1; 10 bases fit TRBD2. Unmatched junction bases numbered 5, after V lost 1 base and J lost 8 bases. The germline gives CDR1 LNHNV, CDR2 YYDKDF (reference sequence). CDR3 length: 15 amino acids. The CDR3 nucleotides read TGTGCCACCAGCAGAGGAGCGGGAGGGCCTCATGAGCAGTTCTTC. Translation gives CATSRGAGGPHEQFF.

The V gene is TRBV29-1, the J gene TRBJ2-7; 7 positions agree with TRBD2. Germline-derived CDR1 and CDR2 are SQVTM and ANQGSEA. This CDR3 contains 14 residues. V was pared by 3 bases and J by 2 bases, with 7 bases of the junction left unmatched. CDR3 nucleotides: TGCAGCGTTGAGGCGCGGGAGCGAACCTACGAGCAGTACTTC. This codes for CSVEARERTYEQYF.

J is TRBJ2-1 and V is TRBV27; maybe TRBD1 (6 bases). Trimming removed 6 bases from V and 9 bases from J, with 15 bases in between. Germline-derived CDR1 and CDR2 are MNHEY and SMNVEV (reference sequence). The CDR3 runs 13 residues. The CDR3 reads CASSINTGTEQFF. Written as DNA, the CDR3 is TGTGCCAGCAGCATTAATACAGGGACTGAGCAGTTCTTC.

This clone was picked up a small number of times. The chain employs TRBV7-9 and TRBJ2-1; D is unresolved. This CDR3 contains 13 residues. Trimming left V 5 bases short and J 7 bases short, with 12 bases between. Germline V gives CDR1 SEHNR, CDR2 FQNEAQ (reference sequence). The CDR3 DNA reads TGTGCCAGCAGCATCGGACGGTTAAATGAGCAGTTCTTC. This translates into CASSIGRLNEQFF.

The gene calls are TRBV11-2 and TRBJ2-3; perhaps TRBD1 as D (5 bases). The V and J ends lost 5 bases and 6 bases respectively, with 18 bases between them. The length of the CDR3 is 15 residues. Germline assignment: CDR1 SGHAT and CDR2 FQNNGV. CDR3 in amino acids: CASSPPFLRGDTQYF. The CDR3 DNA follows: TGTGCCAGCAGCCCTCCTTTCCTAAGGGGTGATACGCAGTATTTT.

This clone was picked up one time. The genes are TRBV5-6 and TRBJ1-2; D gene uncertain. The V end lost 1 base, the J end lost 8 bases, and 12 bases lay between the germline ends. This CDR3 is built from 13 residues. CDR1 and CDR2 from the germline V gene are SGHDT and YYEEEE. The CDR3 region is CASSLTRAQGYTF. In nucleotides, the CDR3 is TGTGCCAGCAGCTTGACAAGGGCACAGGGCTACACCTTC.

This chain joins TRBV7-2 and TRBJ2-1; TRBD2 might be the D (6 bases). This CDR3 comprises 17 residues. CDR1 is SGHTA and CDR2 is FQGNSA in the germline V gene. V was clipped by 6 bases and J by 0 bases, with 18 bases between them. The DNA for the CDR3 is TGTGCCAGCAGGCCCGGGGGTAGCGACAGCTCCTACAATGAGCAGTTCTTC. Protein: CASRPGGSDSSYNEQFF.

The V gene is TRBV7-6, the J gene TRBJ1-2; D not resolved. Trimming took off 2 bases at V and 3 bases at J, with 10 bases between the two ends. Germline CDR1 reads SGHVS; CDR2 reads FNYEAQ. The CDR3 covers 14 residues. This CDR3 reads CASSLSASDYGYTF. The CDR3 DNA sequence: TGTGCCAGCAGCTTAAGCGCCAGCGACTATGGCTACACCTTC.